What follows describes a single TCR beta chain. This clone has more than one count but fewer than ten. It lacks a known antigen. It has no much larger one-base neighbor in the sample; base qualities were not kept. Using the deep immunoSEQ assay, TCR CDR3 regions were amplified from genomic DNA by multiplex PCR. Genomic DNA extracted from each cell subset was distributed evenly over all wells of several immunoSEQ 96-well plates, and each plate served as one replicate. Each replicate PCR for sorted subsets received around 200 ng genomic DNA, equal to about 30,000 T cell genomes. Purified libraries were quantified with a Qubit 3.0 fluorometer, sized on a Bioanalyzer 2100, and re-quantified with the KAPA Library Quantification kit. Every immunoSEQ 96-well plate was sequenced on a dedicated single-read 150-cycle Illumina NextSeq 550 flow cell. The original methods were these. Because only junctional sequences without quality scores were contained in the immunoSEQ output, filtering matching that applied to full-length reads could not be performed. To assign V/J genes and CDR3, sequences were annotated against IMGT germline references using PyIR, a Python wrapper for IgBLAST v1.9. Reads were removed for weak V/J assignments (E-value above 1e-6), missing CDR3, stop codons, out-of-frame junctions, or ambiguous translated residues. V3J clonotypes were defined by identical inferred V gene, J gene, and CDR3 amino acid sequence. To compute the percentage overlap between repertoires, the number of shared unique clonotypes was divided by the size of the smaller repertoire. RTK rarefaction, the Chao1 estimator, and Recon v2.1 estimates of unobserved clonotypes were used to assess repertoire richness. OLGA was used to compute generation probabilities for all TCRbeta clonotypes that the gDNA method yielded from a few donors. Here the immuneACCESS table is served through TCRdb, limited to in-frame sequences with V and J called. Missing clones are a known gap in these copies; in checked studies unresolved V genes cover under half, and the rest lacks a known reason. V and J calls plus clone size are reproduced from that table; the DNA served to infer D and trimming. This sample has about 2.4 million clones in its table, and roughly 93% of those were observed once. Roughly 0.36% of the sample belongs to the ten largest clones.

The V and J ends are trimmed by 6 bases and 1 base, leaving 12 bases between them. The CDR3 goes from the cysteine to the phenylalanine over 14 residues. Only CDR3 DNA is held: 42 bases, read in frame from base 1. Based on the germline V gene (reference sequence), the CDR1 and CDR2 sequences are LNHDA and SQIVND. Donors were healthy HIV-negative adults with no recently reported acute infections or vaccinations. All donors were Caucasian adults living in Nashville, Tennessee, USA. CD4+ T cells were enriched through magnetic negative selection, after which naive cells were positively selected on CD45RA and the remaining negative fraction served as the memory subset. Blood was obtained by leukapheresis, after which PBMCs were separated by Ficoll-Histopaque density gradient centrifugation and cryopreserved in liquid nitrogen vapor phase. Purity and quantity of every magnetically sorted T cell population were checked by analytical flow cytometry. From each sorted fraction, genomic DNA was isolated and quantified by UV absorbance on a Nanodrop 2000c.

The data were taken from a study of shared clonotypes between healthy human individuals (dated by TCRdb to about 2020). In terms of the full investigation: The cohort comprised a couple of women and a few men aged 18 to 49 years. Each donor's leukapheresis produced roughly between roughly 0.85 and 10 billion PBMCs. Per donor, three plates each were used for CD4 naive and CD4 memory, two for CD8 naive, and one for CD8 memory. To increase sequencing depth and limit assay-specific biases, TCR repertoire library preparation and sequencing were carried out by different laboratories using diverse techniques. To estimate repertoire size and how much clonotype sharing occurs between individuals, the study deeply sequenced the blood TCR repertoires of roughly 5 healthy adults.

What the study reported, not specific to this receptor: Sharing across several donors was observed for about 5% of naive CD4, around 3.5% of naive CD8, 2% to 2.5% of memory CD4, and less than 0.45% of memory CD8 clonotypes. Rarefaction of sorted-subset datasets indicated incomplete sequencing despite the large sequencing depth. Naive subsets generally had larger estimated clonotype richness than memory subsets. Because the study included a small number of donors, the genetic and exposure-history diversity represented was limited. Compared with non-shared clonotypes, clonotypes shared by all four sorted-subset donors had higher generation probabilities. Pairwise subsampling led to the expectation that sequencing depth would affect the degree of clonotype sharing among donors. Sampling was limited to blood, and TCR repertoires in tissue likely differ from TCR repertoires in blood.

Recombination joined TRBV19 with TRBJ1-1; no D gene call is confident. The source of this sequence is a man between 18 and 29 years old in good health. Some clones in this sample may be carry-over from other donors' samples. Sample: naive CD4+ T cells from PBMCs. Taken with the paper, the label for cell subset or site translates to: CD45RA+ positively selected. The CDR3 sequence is CASRQGSPNTEAFF. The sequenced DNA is TGTGCCAGTAGGCAAGGGAGCCCGAACACTGAAGCTTTCTTT.